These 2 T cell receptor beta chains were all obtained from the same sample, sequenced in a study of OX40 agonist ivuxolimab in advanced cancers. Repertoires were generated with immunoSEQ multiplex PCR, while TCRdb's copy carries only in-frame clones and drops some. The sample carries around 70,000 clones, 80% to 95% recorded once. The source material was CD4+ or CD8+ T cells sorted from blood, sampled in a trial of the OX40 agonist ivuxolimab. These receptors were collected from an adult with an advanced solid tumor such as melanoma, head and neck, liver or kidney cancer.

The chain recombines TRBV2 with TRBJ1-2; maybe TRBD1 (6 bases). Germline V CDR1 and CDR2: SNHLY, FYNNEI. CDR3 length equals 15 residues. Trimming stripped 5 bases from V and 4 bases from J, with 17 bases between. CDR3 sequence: CASSLRDTGGYGYTF. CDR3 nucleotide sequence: TGTGCCAGCAGTCTTCGGGACACCGGAGGCTATGGCTACACCTTC. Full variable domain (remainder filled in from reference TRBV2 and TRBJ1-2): EPEVTQTPSHQVTQMGQEVILRCVPISNHLYFYWYRQILGQKVEFLVSFYNNEISEKSEIFDDQFSVERPDGSNFTLKIRSTKLEDSAMYFCASSLRDTGGYGYTFGSGTRLTVV.

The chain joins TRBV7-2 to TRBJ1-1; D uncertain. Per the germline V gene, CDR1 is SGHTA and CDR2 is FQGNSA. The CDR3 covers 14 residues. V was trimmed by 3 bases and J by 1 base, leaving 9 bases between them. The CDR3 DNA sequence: TGTGCCAGCAGCTTCGACCCAGGGAACACTGAAGCTTTCTTT. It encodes CASSFDPGNTEAFF.